This TCR beta chain was sequenced during a study of high-grade serous ovarian cancer treatment subgroups. Study-level information: Mean per sample: around 14,000 reads, some 7,500 unique TCR beta rearrangements.

Tumor samples were taken before definitive surgery or chemotherapy. General study results and limits: Bulk tumor TCR sequencing gave no spatial information. Repertoire analysis covered CDR3 alone, not CDR1 or CDR2. Same-patient tumor repertoires overlapped at about 0.11 to 0.85; different patients barely overlapped.

Comment on this clone: Its specificity is not known.

Here immunoSEQ multiplex PCR was the method, and the copy in TCRdb shows in-frame clones only, minus some. The data hold some 27,000 clones, with about 86% observed a single time. V lost 5 bases to trimming and J lost 3 bases, with 13 bases between them. There are 14 residues in the CDR3. The germline V gene encodes CDR1 SGHTA and CDR2 FQGNSA. The clonotype comes from a human donor with high-grade serous ovarian cancer. The sequenced material came from tumor tissue. The chain is built from TRBV7-2 and TRBJ1-1; D not certain. The CDR3 reads CASSETLLDTEAFF. Here the CDR3 DNA reads TGTGCCAGCAGCGAAACTCTCTTGGACACTGAAGCTTTCTTT. The whole variable domain, filled in from reference TRBV7-2 and TRBJ1-1, reads GAGVSQSPSNKVTEKGKDVELRCDPISGHTALYWYRQSLGQGLEFLIYFQGNSAPDKSGLPSDRFSAERTGGSVSTLTIQRTQQEDSAVYLCASSETLLDTEAFFGQGTRLTVV.